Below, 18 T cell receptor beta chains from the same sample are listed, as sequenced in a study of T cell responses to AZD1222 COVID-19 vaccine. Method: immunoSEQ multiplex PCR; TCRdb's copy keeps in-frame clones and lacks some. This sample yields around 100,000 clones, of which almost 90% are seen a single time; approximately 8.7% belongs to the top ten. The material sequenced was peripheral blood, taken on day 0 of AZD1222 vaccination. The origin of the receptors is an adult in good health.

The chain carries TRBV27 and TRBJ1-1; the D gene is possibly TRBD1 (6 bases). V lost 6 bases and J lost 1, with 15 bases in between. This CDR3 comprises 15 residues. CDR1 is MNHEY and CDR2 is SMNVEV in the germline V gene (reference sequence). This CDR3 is CASSQKGHSNTEAFF. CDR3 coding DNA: TGTGCCAGCAGCCAAAAGGGACACTCGAACACTGAAGCTTTCTTT.

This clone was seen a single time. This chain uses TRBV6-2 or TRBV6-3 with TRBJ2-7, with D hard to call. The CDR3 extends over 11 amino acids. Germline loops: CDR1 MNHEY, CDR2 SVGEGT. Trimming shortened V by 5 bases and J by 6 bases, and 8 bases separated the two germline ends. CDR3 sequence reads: CASSRDTEQYF. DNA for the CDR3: TGTGCCAGCAGTCGTGATACCGAGCAGTACTTC.

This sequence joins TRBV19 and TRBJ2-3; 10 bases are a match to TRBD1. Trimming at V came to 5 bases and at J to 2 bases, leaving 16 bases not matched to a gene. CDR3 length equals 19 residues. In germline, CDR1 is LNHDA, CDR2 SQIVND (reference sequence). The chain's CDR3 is CASSAYRDRGSYLTDTQYF. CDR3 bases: TGTGCCAGTAGTGCCTACCGGGACAGGGGTTCATACCTCACAGATACGCAGTATTTT.

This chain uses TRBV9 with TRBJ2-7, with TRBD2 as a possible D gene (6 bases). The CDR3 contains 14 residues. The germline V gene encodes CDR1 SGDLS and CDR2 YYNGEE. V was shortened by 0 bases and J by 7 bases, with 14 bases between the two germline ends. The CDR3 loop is CASSVARGMGEQYF. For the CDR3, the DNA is TGTGCCAGCAGCGTAGCCCGGGGGATGGGGGAGCAGTACTTC.

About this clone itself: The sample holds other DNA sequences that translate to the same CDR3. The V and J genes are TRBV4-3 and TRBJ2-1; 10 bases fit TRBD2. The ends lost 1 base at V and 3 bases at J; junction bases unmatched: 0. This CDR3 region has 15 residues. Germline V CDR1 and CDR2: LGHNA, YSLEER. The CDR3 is CASSQGTSGYNEQFF. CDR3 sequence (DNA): TGCGCCAGCAGCCAAGGGACTAGCGGCTACAATGAGCAGTTCTTC.

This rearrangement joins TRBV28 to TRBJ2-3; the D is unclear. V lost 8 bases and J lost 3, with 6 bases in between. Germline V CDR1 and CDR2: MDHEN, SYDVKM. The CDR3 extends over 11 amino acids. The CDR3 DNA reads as TGTGCCAGCTGGGGTACAGATACGCAGTATTTT. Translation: CASWGTDTQYF.

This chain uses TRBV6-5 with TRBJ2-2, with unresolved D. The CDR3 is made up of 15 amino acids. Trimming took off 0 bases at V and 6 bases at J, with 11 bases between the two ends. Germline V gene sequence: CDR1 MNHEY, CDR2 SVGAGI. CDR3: CASSYSRGFPGELFF. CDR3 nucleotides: TGTGCCAGCAGTTACTCGAGAGGATTCCCCGGGGAGCTGTTTTTT.

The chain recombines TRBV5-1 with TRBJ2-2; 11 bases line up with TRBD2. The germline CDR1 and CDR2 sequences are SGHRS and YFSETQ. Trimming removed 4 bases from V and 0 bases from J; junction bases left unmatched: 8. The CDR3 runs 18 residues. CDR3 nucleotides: TGCGCCAGCAGCCGGCTAGCGGGGGGCCCATCGAACACCGGGGAGCTGTTTTTT. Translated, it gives CASSRLAGGPSNTGELFF.

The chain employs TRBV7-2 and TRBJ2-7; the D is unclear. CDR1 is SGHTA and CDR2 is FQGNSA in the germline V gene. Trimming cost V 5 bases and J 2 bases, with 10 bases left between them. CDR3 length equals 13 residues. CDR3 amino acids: CASSPPWAYEQYF. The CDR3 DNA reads TGTGCCAGCAGCCCCCCATGGGCCTACGAGCAGTACTTC.

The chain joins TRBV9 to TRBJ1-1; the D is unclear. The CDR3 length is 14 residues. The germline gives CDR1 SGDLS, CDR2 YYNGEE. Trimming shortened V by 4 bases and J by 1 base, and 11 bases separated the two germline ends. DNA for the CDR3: TGTGCCAGCAGCCCGGCCCAAGGGAACACTGAAGCTTTCTTT. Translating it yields CASSPAQGNTEAFF.

CDR3 sequence: CASSILSPGGDYGYTF. Here the CDR3 DNA reads TGTGCCAGTAGTATTTTGTCTCCAGGGGGTGACTATGGCTACACCTTC. The chain recombines TRBV19 with TRBJ1-2; 7 positions agree with TRBD1. Germline lookup yields CDR1 LNHDA and CDR2 SQIVND (reference sequence). The CDR3 covers 16 residues. The V and J ends lost 3 bases and 3 bases, in that order; junction bases with no gene match: 10.

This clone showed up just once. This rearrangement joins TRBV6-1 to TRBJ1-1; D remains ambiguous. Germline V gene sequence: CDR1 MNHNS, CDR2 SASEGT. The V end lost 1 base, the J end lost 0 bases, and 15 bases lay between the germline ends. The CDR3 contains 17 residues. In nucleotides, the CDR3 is TGTGCCAGCAGTGAAGACTTACAACAGAGATTGAACACTGAAGCTTTCTTT. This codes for CASSEDLQQRLNTEAFF.

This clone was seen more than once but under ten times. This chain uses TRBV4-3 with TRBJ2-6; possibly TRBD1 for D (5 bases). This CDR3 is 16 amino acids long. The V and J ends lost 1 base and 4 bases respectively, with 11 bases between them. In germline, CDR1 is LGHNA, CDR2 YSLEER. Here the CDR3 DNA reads TGCGCCAGCAGCCAAGTCTCAGGGTCCGGGGCCAACGTCCTGACTTTC. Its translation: CASSQVSGSGANVLTF.

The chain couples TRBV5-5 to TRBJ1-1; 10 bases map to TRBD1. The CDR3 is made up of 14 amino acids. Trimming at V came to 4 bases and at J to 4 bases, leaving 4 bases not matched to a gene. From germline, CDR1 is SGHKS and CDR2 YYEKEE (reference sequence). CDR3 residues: CASSRDRGITEAFF. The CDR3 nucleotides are TGTGCCAGCAGCCGGGACAGGGGAATCACTGAAGCTTTCTTT.

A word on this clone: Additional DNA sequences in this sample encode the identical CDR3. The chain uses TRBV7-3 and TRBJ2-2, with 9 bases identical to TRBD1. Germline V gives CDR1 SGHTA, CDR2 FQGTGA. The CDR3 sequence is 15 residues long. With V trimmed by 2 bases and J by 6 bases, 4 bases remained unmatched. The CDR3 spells CASSLRGQGSGELFF. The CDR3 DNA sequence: TGTGCCAGCAGCTTACGGGGACAGGGTTCCGGGGAGCTGTTTTTT.

The CDR3 sequence: CASSQDAVLQETQYF. The DNA of the CDR3 is TGTGCCAGCAGCCAAGATGCCGTACTCCAAGAGACCCAGTACTTC. The chain combines TRBV3-1 (or the pseudogene TRBV3-2) with TRBJ2-5; D unresolved. Looked up from germline, CDR1 is LGHDT and CDR2 is YNNKEL (reference sequence). The ends were cut back, 0 bases at V and 1 base at J, with 9 bases in the middle. The CDR3 length is 15 residues.

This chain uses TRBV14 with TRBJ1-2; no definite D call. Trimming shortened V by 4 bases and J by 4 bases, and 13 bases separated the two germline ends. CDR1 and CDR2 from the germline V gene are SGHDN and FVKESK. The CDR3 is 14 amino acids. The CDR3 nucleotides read TGTGCCAGCAGCCTAAGACGGGAACCCTATGGCTACACCTTC. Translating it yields CASSLRREPYGYTF.

DNA of the CDR3: TGCGCCAGCAGCTTGACAGAAGTTAACTATGGCTACACCTTC. Translation gives CASSLTEVNYGYTF. The rearrangement links TRBV5-1 to TRBJ1-2; D unresolved. This CDR3 has 14 amino acids. Trimming removed 1 base at V and 1 base at J, with 8 bases between. Per the germline V gene, CDR1 is SGHRS and CDR2 is YFSETQ.